The clone carrying this T cell receptor beta chain was counted between two and nine times. The data stem from a study of sequential checkpoint blockade in melanoma. Study summary: After nivolumab or ipilimumab alone, roughly 20 patients had week-13 rebiopsies.

The data were produced by immunoSEQ multiplex PCR, yet TCRdb's version contains in-frame clones alone and is incomplete. The table shows over 5,000 clones, with under 30% occurring only once. This CDR3 has 17 amino acids. V lost 2 bases to trimming and J lost 6 bases; unmatched junction nucleotides: 6. Looked up from germline, CDR1 is MNHGY and CDR2 is SAAAGT. Treatment meaning: randomized to nivolumab then ipilimumab (arm A) or the reverse (arm B). Sequences were derived from tumor tissue (inferred from file names), sampled from a patient given nivolumab and ipilimumab in sequence. J is TRBJ2-2 and V is TRBV6-8; TRBD2 aligns across 13 bases. This sequence originates from a human donor with melanoma. This CDR3 reads CASSYLLAGGKAGELFF. DNA for the CDR3: TGTGCCAGCAGTTACCTACTAGCGGGAGGGAAAGCCGGGGAGCTGTTTTTT.